This TCR beta chain was recovered during a study of neurological immune-mediated disorders. CDR3 length: 14 residues. Germline assignment: CDR1 SEHNR and CDR2 FQNEAQ (reference sequence). The germline V and J ends were trimmed by 5 bases and 0 bases, with 11 bases remaining between them. Each sorted-subset library came from approximately 940,000 CD4+ or CD8+ T cells. The team produced cDNA through 5'RACE using 10-nucleotide random UMIs. TCRdb ran MiXCR on the 5' RACE reads and lists one entry per CDR3 protein. The data hold fewer than 40,000 distinct CDR3 sequences, with 4.5% to 7% observed a single time. Ten or more counts support this clonotype.

The chain recombines TRBV7-9 with TRBJ2-7, with D maybe TRBD2 (6 bases). Sequenced sample: CD4+ T cells from blood. This TCR was recovered from a woman aged 50 to 60 in good health. The CDR3 region is CASSRGSVSYEQYF. The CDR3 coding sequence is TGTGCCAGCAGCCGGGGGTCAGTCTCCTACGAGCAGTACTTC.